This T cell receptor (beta chain) was recorded in a study of blood T cell repertoires in COVID-19. Study summary: Samples of COVID-19 (acute and convalescent) were obtained from the United States, Italy and Spain. Sources were T cells, B-cell-depleted T cells, or PBMCs; the material itself was cDNA or gDNA.

Per the original methods: Reference gene primer amplification in the assay estimated nucleated cell counts. Libraries were prepared by immunoSEQ multiplex PCR; TCRdb keeps only in-frame clonotypes and omits some of them. V and J calls and clone size follow that table, whereas D and trimming were derived from the DNA. Of around 320,000 clones detected, approximately 88% appear once; the ten largest clones hold just under 7%. Sequenced input: peripheral blood. This TCR derives from a woman aged 25-40 years who had recovered from COVID-19.

The CDR3 reads CASSLQGPGELFF. CDR3 nucleotides: TGCGCCAGCAGCTTACAGGGCCCCGGGGAGCTGTTTTTT. The rearrangement links TRBV5-1 to TRBJ2-2, with a possible D match to TRBD1 (6 bases). V dropped 2 bases and J dropped 6 bases, with 8 bases sitting between them. CDR1 and CDR2 (germline): SGHRS, YFSETQ. CDR3 size: 13 residues. The full variable domain, completed using reference TRBV5-1 and TRBJ2-2, is KAGVTQTPRYLIKTRGQQVTLSCSPISGHRSVSWYQQTPGQGLQFLFEYFSETQRNKGNFPGRFSGRQFSNSRSEMNVSTLELGDSALYLCASSLQGPGELFFGEGSRLTVL.